Each of the 31 T cell receptor beta chains below was sequenced from the same sample in a study of chemoradiotherapy in HPV16-positive cancers. Profiling relied on immunoSEQ multiplex PCR, and the TCRdb table lists in-frame clones only, not all of them. Found here are tens of thousands of clones, about 94% of them singletons; the top ten hold roughly 18%. The sample consisted of blood, taken from a patient who underwent chemoradiotherapy. The receptors here all came from a human donor with HPV-associated anogenital cancer.

The chain couples TRBV6-5 to TRBJ2-1; perhaps TRBD1 as D (6 bases). Trimming took off 2 bases at V and 15 bases at J, with 20 bases between the two ends. This CDR3 region has 14 residues. Per the germline V gene, CDR1 is MNHEY and CDR2 is SVGAGI. The CDR3 sequence: CASSYSSGTTKPFF. CDR3 sequence (DNA): TGTGCCAGCAGTTACAGCTCCGGGACAACTAAACCGTTCTTC.

The CDR3 sequence: CASSQDANTGELFF. The CDR3 DNA follows: TGCGCCAGCAGCCAAGACGCGAACACCGGGGAGCTGTTTTTT. The chain has TRBV4-3 and TRBJ2-2; D call uncertain. The CDR3 loop spans 14 amino acids. V was trimmed by 0 bases and J by 0 bases, leaving 2 bases between them. Looked up from germline, CDR1 is LGHNA and CDR2 is YSLEER.

In DNA form, the CDR3 reads TGTGCCAGCAGCCGGGAACAGGGGTTTAAAGAGACCCAGTACTTC. Protein: CASSREQGFKETQYF. The genes are TRBV7-9 and TRBJ2-5; 7 bases are a match to TRBD1. The V and J ends lost 5 bases and 3 bases, in that order; junction bases with no gene match: 9. Per the germline V gene, CDR1 is SEHNR and CDR2 is FQNEAQ (reference sequence). The CDR3 sequence is 15 residues long. The complete variable domain, with remaining parts taken from reference TRBV7-9 and TRBJ2-5, reads DTGVSQNPRHKITKRGQNVTFRCDPISEHNRLYWYRQTLGQGPEFLTYFQNEAQLEKSRLLSDRFSAERPKGSFSTLEIQRTEQGDSAMYLCASSREQGFKETQYFGPGTRLLVL.

The gene calls are TRBV28 and TRBJ1-5; D gene unclear. Germline-derived CDR1 and CDR2 are MDHEN and SYDVKM. The CDR3 runs to 13 residues. V lost 5 bases to trimming and J lost 3 bases, with 8 bases between them. CDR3 nucleotide sequence: TGTGCCAGCAGTCGCAGCCACAATCAGCCCCAGCATTTT. Residues: CASSRSHNQPQHF.

The genes are TRBV7-9 and TRBJ1-1; D uncertain. The germline V gene encodes CDR1 SEHNR and CDR2 FQNEAQ (reference sequence). V was trimmed by 1 base and J by 6 bases, leaving 6 bases between them. There are 12 residues in the CDR3. The CDR3 loop reads CASSLGGSEAFF. CDR3 bases: TGTGCCAGCAGCTTAGGAGGGTCTGAAGCTTTCTTT.

This chain uses TRBV6-4 with TRBJ2-3; D unclear. The V gene lost 0 bases and the J gene lost 0 bases, with 10 bases spanning the gap. Germline CDR1 and CDR2: MRHNA and SNTAGT. The CDR3 loop spans 16 amino acids. This chain's CDR3 is CASSDSKYGSTDTQYF. CDR3 nucleotide sequence: TGTGCCAGCAGTGACTCGAAATACGGGAGCACAGATACGCAGTATTTT.

This chain connects TRBV6-1 to TRBJ1-5; possible D gene TRBD1, 5 bases. The germline V gene has CDR1 MNHNS and CDR2 SASEGT. Trimming stripped 7 bases from V and 4 bases from J, with 14 bases between. This CDR3 has 14 amino acids. The CDR3: CASKGTAENQPQHF. The CDR3 nucleotides read TGTGCCAGCAAGGGGACGGCAGAGAATCAGCCCCAGCATTTT.

The chain is built from TRBV28 and TRBJ1-5, with D hard to call. The V gene lost 6 bases and the J gene lost 0 bases, with 15 bases spanning the gap. The CDR3 is 16 amino acids. Per the germline V gene, CDR1 is MDHEN and CDR2 is SYDVKM. This chain's CDR3 is CASRLLDTDSNQPQHF. DNA of the CDR3: TGTGCCAGCAGACTCTTAGACACGGATAGCAATCAGCCCCAGCATTTT.

This rearrangement joins TRBV7-8 to TRBJ1-4; D may be TRBD1 (5 bases). Germline CDR1 and CDR2: SGHVS and FQNEAQ. V was shortened by 3 bases and J by 5 bases, with 10 bases between the two germline ends. There are 14 residues in the CDR3. CDR3 in DNA: TGTGCCAGCAGCTTTGCAGGGATGAATGAAAAACTGTTTTTT. Protein product: CASSFAGMNEKLFF.

CDR3 coding DNA: TGTGCCAGCTCACCAGGGCAGCTGCCAGGGTTCGAGCAGTACTTC. Translated: CASSPGQLPGFEQYF. This chain uses TRBV18 with TRBJ2-7; maybe TRBD1 (5 bases). The CDR3 totals 15 residues. CDR1 and CDR2 (germline): KGHSH, LQKENI. V was pared by 2 bases and J by 6 bases, with 17 bases between.

The rearrangement links TRBV19 to TRBJ1-1, with D maybe TRBD1 (5 bases). Trimming shortened V by 4 bases and J by 4 bases, and 13 bases separated the two germline ends. The CDR3 is made up of 14 amino acids. Germline CDR1 and CDR2: LNHDA and SQIVND (reference sequence). This chain's CDR3 is CASSRGTIGTEAFF. The DNA for the CDR3 is TGTGCCAGTAGTAGAGGGACCATAGGCACTGAAGCTTTCTTT.

The V gene is TRBV29-1, the J gene TRBJ2-1; TRBD2 matches at 9 bases. The germline V gene encodes CDR1 SQVTM and CDR2 ANQGSEA. Losses at the gene ends were 3 bases for V and 7 bases for J; bases not matched to a gene: 13. The CDR3 totals 16 residues. The CDR3 loop reads CSVELLAGGPRNEQFF. CDR3 nucleotide sequence: TGCAGCGTTGAGCTGTTGGCGGGAGGGCCGAGGAATGAGCAGTTCTTC.

The chain links TRBV11-2 to TRBJ2-1, with TRBD2 matching 8 bases. The CDR3 length is 16 residues. Germline V gene sequence: CDR1 SGHAT, CDR2 FQNNGV. V was clipped by 4 bases and J by 2 bases; unmatched bases: 7. CDR3 sequence (DNA): TGTGCCAGCAGCTCTCGGGGTAGCGGGACCTACAATGAGCAGTTCTTC. Its protein is CASSSRGSGTYNEQFF.

V gene TRBV7-3 combines with J gene TRBJ2-7, with TRBD1 matching over 11 bases. CDR1 is SGHTA and CDR2 is FQGTGA in the germline V gene. The CDR3 spans 15 residues. V lost 5 bases, J lost 5 bases, and 8 bases stayed unmatched. The chain's CDR3 is CASSPIPGQGDEQYF. The DNA for the CDR3 is TGTGCCAGCAGCCCCATTCCGGGACAGGGGGACGAGCAGTACTTC. The whole variable domain, remainder taken from reference TRBV7-3 and TRBJ2-7, is GAGVSQTPSNKVTEKGKYVELRCDPISGHTALYWYRQSLGQGPEFLIYFQGTGAADDSGLPNDRFFAVRPEGSVSTLKIQRTERGDSAVYLCASSPIPGQGDEQYFGPGTRLTVT.

CDR3 coding DNA: TGTGCCAGCAGCTTACCCGGGAGTTTGGATACGCAGTATTTT. It codes for CASSLPGSLDTQYF. This chain uses TRBV11-2 with TRBJ2-3; tentatively, D is TRBD2 (6 bases). V was trimmed by 2 bases and J by 6 bases, leaving 12 bases between them. CDR3 size: 14 residues. Germline loops: CDR1 SGHAT, CDR2 FQNNGV.

CDR3: CASGTVNTGELFF. CDR3 bases: TGTGCCAGCGGGACAGTGAACACCGGGGAGCTGTTTTTT. This chain connects TRBV6-5 to TRBJ2-2; TRBD1 agrees at 7 bases. This CDR3 region has 13 residues. Germline CDR1 reads MNHEY; CDR2 reads SVGAGI. V lost 8 bases and J lost 1; bases outside the gene matches: 1.

Only one count was recorded for this clone. The chain combines TRBV7-2 with TRBJ1-5; 7 bases are shared with TRBD1. The CDR3 consists of 14 residues. The V gene end was trimmed by 4 bases and the J gene end by 5 bases; junction bases not matched to a gene: 5. Germline loops: CDR1 SGHTA, CDR2 FQGNSA. The CDR3 is CASSSRTGDQPQHF. In nucleotides, the CDR3 is TGTGCCAGCAGCTCACGGACAGGAGATCAGCCCCAGCATTTT. The full variable domain, with the rest looked up from reference TRBV7-2 and TRBJ1-5, is GAGVSQSPSNKVTEKGKDVELRCDPISGHTALYWYRQSLGQGLEFLIYFQGNSAPDKSGLPSDRFSAERTGGSVSTLTIQRTQQEDSAVYLCASSSRTGDQPQHFGDGTRLSIL.

In its sample, this clone was seen once. This rearrangement joins TRBV5-4 to TRBJ1-1; 8 positions match TRBD1. The CDR3 spans 16 residues. Germline V gene sequence: CDR1 SGHNT, CDR2 YYREEE (reference sequence). With V trimmed by 2 bases and J by 5 bases, 11 bases remained unmatched. CDR3 amino acids: CASSFGQGLTLTEAFF. For the CDR3, the DNA is TGTGCCAGCAGCTTCGGACAGGGTCTCACGTTGACTGAAGCTTTCTTT.

The CDR3 sequence is CASSQQLSNTGELFF. Here the CDR3 DNA reads TGTGCCAGCAGTCAACAGCTTTCGAACACCGGGGAGCTGTTTTTT. V gene TRBV11-1 combines with J gene TRBJ2-2, with D hard to call. The germline V gene encodes CDR1 SGHAT and CDR2 FQDESV (reference sequence). V was shortened by 6 bases and J by 0 bases, with 11 bases between the two germline ends. CDR3 length: 15 residues.

The V and J genes are TRBV4-3 and TRBJ1-3, with D perhaps matching TRBD1 (5 bases). Trimming took off 3 bases at V and 2 bases at J, with 11 bases between the two ends. Per the germline V gene, CDR1 is LGHNA and CDR2 is YSLEER. CDR3 size: 15 residues. The CDR3 spells CASSQGRQTGNTIYF. The CDR3 nucleotides are TGCGCCAGCAGCCAGGGCCGACAGACTGGAAACACCATATATTTT.

The genes are TRBV7-9 and TRBJ1-1; possibly TRBD1 for D (6 bases). The CDR3 covers 14 residues. The V gene lost 5 bases and the J gene lost 3 bases, with 13 bases spanning the gap. Germline assignment: CDR1 SEHNR and CDR2 FQNEAQ (reference sequence). The CDR3 DNA reads as TGTGCCAGCAGCGTACAGGGATCTCACACTGAAGCTTTCTTT. This codes for CASSVQGSHTEAFF. Full variable domain (remainder filled in from reference TRBV7-9 and TRBJ1-1): DTGVSQNPRHKITKRGQNVTFRCDPISEHNRLYWYRQTLGQGPEFLTYFQNEAQLEKSRLLSDRFSAERPKGSFSTLEIQRTEQGDSAMYLCASSVQGSHTEAFFGQGTRLTVV.

The chain employs TRBV29-1 and TRBJ2-3, with 8 bases lining up with TRBD1. This CDR3 region has 17 residues. V dropped 0 bases and J dropped 3; count of bases not matched to a gene: 11. Germline CDR1 is SQVTM and CDR2 is ANQGSEA. CDR3 in DNA: TGCAGCGTTGAAGATGTTCGACAGGGGAGATGGACAGATACGCAGTATTTT. It specifies CSVEDVRQGRWTDTQYF.

V and J are TRBV7-9 and TRBJ2-7; perhaps TRBD1 as D (6 bases). CDR3 length equals 15 residues. The germline V and J ends were trimmed by 4 bases and 1 base, with 14 bases remaining between them. CDR1 and CDR2 from the germline V gene are SEHNR and FQNEAQ (reference sequence). For the CDR3, the DNA is TGTGCCAGCAGCTCGGGCAGGGGTGGGTCCTACGAGCAGTACTTC. The encoded protein is CASSSGRGGSYEQYF.

The V gene is TRBV7-9, the J gene TRBJ2-5; D may correspond to TRBD1 or TRBD2 (5 bases each). The CDR3 sequence is 16 residues long. Trimming stripped 7 bases from V and 3 bases from J, with 21 bases between. Looked up from germline, CDR1 is SEHNR and CDR2 is FQNEAQ (reference sequence). CDR3 residues: CASMAERDRPKETQYF. The CDR3 DNA follows: TGTGCCAGCATGGCCGAGAGGGACCGACCGAAAGAGACCCAGTACTTC. Complete variable domain (other parts from reference TRBV7-9 and TRBJ2-5): DTGVSQNPRHKITKRGQNVTFRCDPISEHNRLYWYRQTLGQGPEFLTYFQNEAQLEKSRLLSDRFSAERPKGSFSTLEIQRTEQGDSAMYLCASMAERDRPKETQYFGPGTRLLVL.

This clone occurred once. V gene TRBV6-6 combines with J gene TRBJ2-1, with D perhaps TRBD1 (6 bases). V gave up 7 bases and J gave up 8 bases, with 18 bases separating them. The germline gives CDR1 MNHNY, CDR2 SVGAGI (reference sequence). The CDR3 is 14 amino acids. CDR3 region: CASTTGNRADEQFF. CDR3 DNA sequence: TGTGCCAGCACCACGGGCAACAGGGCGGATGAGCAGTTCTTC.

The CDR3 protein is CASSQGQGESPLHF. The CDR3 DNA sequence: TGCGCCAGCAGCCAGGGACAGGGAGAGTCACCCCTCCACTTT. The genes are TRBV4-3 and TRBJ1-6; 9 positions match TRBD1. The length of the CDR3 is 14 residues. The V gene end was trimmed by 3 bases and the J gene end by 10 bases; junction bases not matched to a gene: 4. Germline V CDR1 and CDR2: LGHNA, YSLEER.

This chain connects TRBV27 to TRBJ1-4; D gene uncertain. Germline-derived CDR1 and CDR2 are MNHEY and SMNVEV (reference sequence). V dropped 10 bases and J dropped 5 bases, with 11 bases sitting between them. This CDR3 has 12 amino acids. For the CDR3, the DNA is TGTGCCAAGACCGGTGGGAATGAAAAACTGTTTTTT. Translated, it gives CAKTGGNEKLFF.

The chain has TRBV7-3 and TRBJ2-2; 12 bases are a match to TRBD2. V lost 4 bases and J lost 5; bases outside the gene matches: 11. Germline V gene lookup returns CDR1 SGHTA and CDR2 FQGTGA. CDR3 length: 18 residues. CDR3 DNA sequence: TGTGCCAGCAGCTCATCGGGACTAGCGGGCGGGTTAACCGGGGAGCTGTTTTTT. This sequence encodes CASSSSGLAGGLTGELFF.

The genes are TRBV6-5 and TRBJ1-6; D gene unclear. This CDR3 comprises 15 residues. V was shortened by 4 bases and J by 9 bases, with 16 bases between the two germline ends. Germline CDR1 is MNHEY and CDR2 is SVGAGI. In nucleotides, the CDR3 is TGTGCCAGCAGTTTCAGCGATCTTCTAACTTCACCCCTCCACTTT. Residues: CASSFSDLLTSPLHF.

The chain joins TRBV2 to TRBJ2-5; D is unresolved. CDR3 length: 16 residues. The V gene's germline CDR1 is SNHLY and CDR2 FYNNEI. The ends were cut back, 2 bases at V and 5 bases at J, with 18 bases in the middle. The CDR3 region is CASSEPSGKTSETQYF. The CDR3 DNA sequence: TGTGCCAGCAGTGAACCCTCTGGGAAGACATCGGAGACCCAGTACTTC. The full variable domain, its missing parts supplied by reference TRBV2 and TRBJ2-5, is EPEVTQTPSHQVTQMGQEVILRCVPISNHLYFYWYRQILGQKVEFLVSFYNNEISEKSEIFDDQFSVERPDGSNFTLKIRSTKLEDSAMYFCASSEPSGKTSETQYFGPGTRLLVL.

The chain links TRBV29-1 to TRBJ2-5; D call uncertain. Germline CDR1 is SQVTM and CDR2 is ANQGSEA. V lost 0 bases to trimming and J lost 5 bases, with 7 bases between them. This CDR3 contains 12 residues. CDR3 loop: CSVEDGLETQYF. DNA for the CDR3: TGCAGCGTTGAAGACGGCCTGGAGACCCAGTACTTC.